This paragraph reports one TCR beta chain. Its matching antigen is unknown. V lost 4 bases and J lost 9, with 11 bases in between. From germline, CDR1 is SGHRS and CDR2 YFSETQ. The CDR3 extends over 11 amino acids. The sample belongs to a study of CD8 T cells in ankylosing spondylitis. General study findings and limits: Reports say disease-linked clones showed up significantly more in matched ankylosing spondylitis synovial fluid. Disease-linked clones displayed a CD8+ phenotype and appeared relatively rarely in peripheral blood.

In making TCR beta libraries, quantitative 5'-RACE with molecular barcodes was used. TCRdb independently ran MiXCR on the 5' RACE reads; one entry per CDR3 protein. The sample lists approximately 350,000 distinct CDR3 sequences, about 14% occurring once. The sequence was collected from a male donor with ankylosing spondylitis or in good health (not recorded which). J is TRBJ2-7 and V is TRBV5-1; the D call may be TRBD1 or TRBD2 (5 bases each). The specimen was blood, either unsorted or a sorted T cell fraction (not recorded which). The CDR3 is CASSRTGRQYF. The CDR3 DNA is TGCGCCAGCAGCCGGACGGGGCGGCAGTACTTC. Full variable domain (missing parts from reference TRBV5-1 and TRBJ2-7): KAGVTQTPRYLIKTRGQQVTLSCSPISGHRSVSWYQQTPGQGLQFLFEYFSETQRNKGNFPGRFSGRQFSNSRSEMNVSTLELGDSALYLCASSRTGRQYFGPGTRLTVT.